Listed below are T cell receptor beta chains from one sample, sequenced in a study of CD8 T cells in Susac syndrome. One entry per CDR3 protein results from TCRdb running MiXCR on the immunoSEQ multiplex PCR reads. This table has 50,000 or so distinct CDR3 sequences, approximately 93% appearing once. Sequencing used CD8+ T cells from PBMCs. These receptors all come from a human donor with multiple sclerosis. The CDR3 runs from the conserved cysteine through the conserved F or W. D genes are given only for firm matches. Clone size is shown for a subset of rows, as once, few, many or a class of expanded clone.

size: .; V: TRBV7-9; D: .; length: 12; J: TRBJ2-7; DNA: TGTGCCAGCAGGAGCCTTACAGCCGAGCAGTACTTC; CDR3: CASRSLTAEQYF
size: .; V: TRBV29-1; D: TRBD2; length: 19; J: TRBJ2-5; DNA: TGCAGCGTTGAAGATATGCCCCTTGTTTACGGGGGGAAGACTGAGACCCAGTACTTC; CDR3: CSVEDMPLVYGGKTETQYF
size: .; V: TRBV20-1; D: TRBD2; length: 15; J: TRBJ2-3; DNA: TGCAGTGCTGGAACGGCTAGCGGTCGCACAGATACGCAGTATTTT; CDR3: CSAGTASGRTDTQYF
size: .; V: TRBV5-6; D: TRBD1; length: 15; J: TRBJ2-3; DNA: TGTGCCAGCGAGAAGGCGGACAGGGGGCTTGATACGCAGTATTTT; CDR3: CASEKADRGLDTQYF
size: .; V: TRBV4-1; D: .; length: 14; J: TRBJ2-1; DNA: TGCGCCAGCAGCCAAGGGGGGAACACGGATGAGCAGTTCTTC; CDR3: CASSQGGNTDEQFF
size: .; V: TRBV19; D: .; length: 12; J: TRBJ1-1; DNA: TGTGCCAGTGGGTTACAGGGCACTGAAGCTTTCTTT; CDR3: CASGLQGTEAFF
size: .; V: TRBV15; D: .; length: 14; J: TRBJ2-2; DNA: TGTGCCACCAGCAGAGATTCGCACACCGGGGAGCTGTTTTTT; CDR3: CATSRDSHTGELFF
size: .; V: TRBV20-1; D: TRBD1; length: 16; J: TRBJ2-7; DNA: TGCAGTGCTAGAAGAAGCCGGGACAGGCGAGCCTACGAGCAGTACTTC; CDR3: CSARRSRDRRAYEQYF
size: .; V: TRBV7-2; D: .; length: 15; J: TRBJ1-5; DNA: TGTGCCAGCAGCTTATGGGGGTATAGCAATCAGCCCCAGCATTTT; CDR3: CASSLWGYSNQPQHF
size: .; V: TRBV29-1; D: .; length: 14; J: TRBJ1-1; DNA: TGCAGCGTTGGGCGGGCCTCAATAAACACTGAAGCTTTCTTT; CDR3: CSVGRASINTEAFF
size: once; V: TRBV2; D: TRBD1; length: 14; J: TRBJ2-7; DNA: TGTGCCAGCATCCACCGGGACAGGGATTACGAGCAGTACTTC; CDR3: CASIHRDRDYEQYF
size: .; V: TRBV7-6; D: .; length: 18; J: TRBJ2-1; DNA: TGTGCCAGCAGCTTATCGAGACAGTTTAGGAGCTCCTACAATGAGCAGTTCTTC; CDR3: CASSLSRQFRSSYNEQFF
size: .; V: TRBV6-2/TRBV6-3; D: TRBD1; length: 15; J: TRBJ1-2; DNA: TGTGCCAGCACCTACCTGGTCCAGGGGGCGGATGGCTACACCTTC; CDR3: CASTYLVQGADGYTF
size: .; V: TRBV4-3; D: .; length: 15; J: TRBJ2-1; DNA: TGCGCCAGCACGGCCGATCTTGGATCCTACAATGAGCAGTTCTTC; CDR3: CASTADLGSYNEQFF
size: .; V: TRBV6-1; D: .; length: 8; J: TRBJ2-1; DNA: TGTGCCAGCAGGGAGCAGTTCTTC; CDR3: CASREQFF
size: .; V: TRBV7-2; D: .; length: 15; J: TRBJ2-7; DNA: TGTGCCAGCAGCCCTGGATTGGGACTCGCCTACGAGCAGTACTTC; CDR3: CASSPGLGLAYEQYF
size: .; V: TRBV7-9; D: TRBD2; length: 14; J: TRBJ2-7; DNA: TGTGCCAGCACCCTCCTGACTAGCGGCTACGAGCAGTACTTC; CDR3: CASTLLTSGYEQYF
size: .; V: TRBV7-5; D: .; length: 17; J: TRBJ2-3; DNA: .; CDR3: CISVPEKEISSTDTQYF
size: once; V: TRBV3-1; D: TRBD2; length: 14; J: TRBJ2-7; DNA: TGTGCCAGCAGCCCCGGGACTAGCGCCTACGAGCAGTACTTC; CDR3: CASSPGTSAYEQYF
size: .; V: TRBV4-2; D: .; length: 14; J: TRBJ2-7; DNA: TGTGCCAGCAGCCAGGGGACACTTACCTACGAGCAGTACTTC; CDR3: CASSQGTLTYEQYF
size: .; V: TRBV5-1; D: .; length: 17; J: TRBJ2-3; DNA: TGCGCCAGCAGCGGGTTCTCGGAAGGAGCTAGCACAGATACGCAGTATTTT; CDR3: CASSGFSEGASTDTQYF
size: .; V: TRBV4-2; D: .; length: 15; J: TRBJ1-5; DNA: TGTGCCAGCAGCCAAGAGTGGGGGAGCAATCAGCCCCAGCATTTT; CDR3: CASSQEWGSNQPQHF
size: .; V: TRBV2; D: TRBD2; length: 13; J: TRBJ2-7; DNA: TGTGCCACTTCTAGCGGGGGAGGCTACGAGCAGTACTTC; CDR3: CATSSGGGYEQYF
size: .; V: TRBV29-1; D: .; length: 14; J: TRBJ2-1; DNA: TGCAGCGGGGAACAGGTCTCTAACTACAATGAGCAGTTCTTC; CDR3: CSGEQVSNYNEQFF
size: .; V: TRBV5-1; D: .; length: 13; J: TRBJ1-1; DNA: TGCGCCAGCAGCTTGGCGACAGGCCGTGAAGCTTTCTTT; CDR3: CASSLATGREAFF
size: .; V: TRBV28; D: .; length: 14; J: TRBJ2-7; DNA: TGTGCCAGCAAGTTTGTGCACGGCTACTACGAGCAGTACTTC; CDR3: CASKFVHGYYEQYF
size: .; V: TRBV29-1; D: .; length: 12; J: TRBJ2-2; DNA: TGCAGCGTCCGCTCAGGAGCCGGGGAGCTGTTTTTT; CDR3: CSVRSGAGELFF
size: few; V: TRBV4-1; D: .; length: 15; J: TRBJ1-5; DNA: TGCGCCAGCAGCCAAGGTGGCCGGGGGGATCAGCCCCAGCATTTT; CDR3: CASSQGGRGDQPQHF
size: .; V: TRBV7-3; D: TRBD1; length: 16; J: TRBJ2-2; DNA: TGTGCCAGCAGCGTTACAGGGGGCCGTGGGTCCGGGGAGCTGTTTTTT; CDR3: CASSVTGGRGSGELFF
size: .; V: TRBV6-5; D: .; length: 14; J: TRBJ2-2; DNA: TGTGCCAGCAGTTTCCGATCGAACACCGGGGAGCTGTTTTTT; CDR3: CASSFRSNTGELFF
size: .; V: TRBV6-4; D: .; length: 14; J: TRBJ2-1; DNA: TGTGCCAGCAGCGCCTCGGCGGAGGGTAATGAGCAGTTCTTC; CDR3: CASSASAEGNEQFF
size: .; V: TRBV2; D: .; length: 12; J: TRBJ2-1; DNA: TGTGCCAGCAGTGTCGGGATGGATGAGCAGTTCTTC; CDR3: CASSVGMDEQFF
size: .; V: TRBV7-9; D: .; length: 14; J: TRBJ1-2; DNA: TGTGCCAGCAGCTATCAATCAGGGATTATTGGCTACACCTTC; CDR3: CASSYQSGIIGYTF
size: .; V: TRBV7-2; D: .; length: 11; J: TRBJ2-7; DNA: TGTGCCAGCAGCCACTCCTACGAGCAGTGCTTC; CDR3: CASSHSYEQCF
size: .; V: TRBV29-1; D: .; length: 13; J: TRBJ2-7; DNA: TGCAGCGTTGAAGGGGGTGACACCTACGAGCAGTACTTC; CDR3: CSVEGGDTYEQYF